Presented here are 19 T cell receptor beta chains from one specimen sequenced in a study of cytomegalovirus exposure and HLA in healthy donors. The PCR contained 60 Vbeta and 13 Jbeta primers. The table came from immunoSEQ multiplex PCR; TCRdb's copy has only in-frame clones and leaves some out. The sample includes some 140,000 clones, just under 80% seen only once; the top ten take about 4.5%. The sequencing sample was made of PBMCs. Every receptor here comes from a man between 25 and 39 years old in good health.

The chain carries TRBV5-6 and TRBJ2-5; a weak D match, TRBD1 (6 bases). The CDR3 runs to 15 residues. CDR1 and CDR2 from the germline V gene are SGHDT and YYEEEE. V lost 3 bases, J lost 5 bases, and 17 bases lay in between. DNA for the CDR3: TGTGCCAGCAGCTCCCTCGGGACACCCACCGAGACCCAGTACTTC. Amino acid sequence: CASSSLGTPTETQYF.

The gene calls are TRBV9 and TRBJ2-1, with a weak D call TRBD2 (6 bases). This CDR3 contains 14 residues. The V end lost 4 bases, the J end lost 5 bases, and 13 bases lay between the germline ends. The germline V gene has CDR1 SGDLS and CDR2 YYNGEE. The CDR3 here is CASSFRDLNNEQFF. The CDR3 DNA follows: TGTGCCAGCAGCTTCCGGGACTTGAACAATGAGCAGTTCTTC. The variable domain in full, with the rest retrieved from reference TRBV9 and TRBJ2-1, is DSGVTQTPKHLITATGQRVTLRCSPRSGDLSVYWYQQSLDQGLQFLIQYYNGEERAKGNILERFSAQQFPDLHSELNLSSLELGDSALYFCASSFRDLNNEQFFGPGTRLTVL.

This chain connects TRBV5-1 to TRBJ2-1, with 8 bases identical to TRBD2. Germline-derived CDR1 and CDR2 are SGHRS and YFSETQ. CDR3 length equals 16 residues. With V trimmed by 4 bases and J by 8 bases, 14 bases remained unmatched. The CDR3 DNA is TGCGCCAGCAGCCCCTCCCCGGGACTAGGATCCGATGAGCAGTTCTTC. Its translation: CASSPSPGLGSDEQFF.

The rearrangement links TRBV10-3 to TRBJ1-1; tentative D call: TRBD1 (5 bases). CDR3 length: 14 residues. With 3 bases removed from V and 2 bases from J, the gap between germline ends came to 10 bases. From germline, CDR1 is ENHRY and CDR2 SYGVKD. In DNA, the CDR3 is TGTGCCATCAGTGAACATGACAGAAACACTGAAGCTTTCTTT. The encoded protein is CAISEHDRNTEAFF.

V usage is TRBV29-1 and J usage is TRBJ2-1; D is unclear. V lost 3 bases and J lost 8, with 8 bases in between. CDR1 is SQVTM and CDR2 is ANQGSEA in the germline V gene. This CDR3 comprises 11 residues. The CDR3 spells CSVDHRDEQFF. The DNA for the CDR3 is TGCAGCGTTGATCACCGGGATGAGCAGTTCTTC.

The CDR3 sequence is CASTRGLATYEQYF. CDR3 nucleotides: TGTGCCAGCACAAGGGGACTAGCGACCTACGAGCAGTACTTC. The chain joins TRBV28 to TRBJ2-7; 10 nucleotides agree with TRBD2. Trimming took 7 bases from V and 2 from J; bases not matched to a gene: 5. Germline V gene sequence: CDR1 MDHEN, CDR2 SYDVKM. The CDR3 has 14 amino acids.

The chain has TRBV7-9 and TRBJ1-1; D unresolved. The CDR3 runs to 14 residues. Between the trimmed V and J ends, which lost 1 base and 1 base, there was a span of 7 bases. Germline V CDR1 and CDR2: SEHNR, FQNEAQ (reference sequence). Written as DNA, the CDR3 is TGTGCCAGCAGCTTAGGGCAGGCGAACACTGAAGCTTTCTTT. This gives the protein CASSLGQANTEAFF.

This rearrangement joins TRBV7-2 to TRBJ2-5; 12 nucleotides line up with TRBD2. The J call may be mistaken, given a closer DNA end match to TRBJ2-7. The CDR3 runs 17 residues. Germline V lookup: CDR1 SGHTA, CDR2 FQGNSA. CDR3 residues: CASSYRLAGEESYEQYF. The CDR3 region has the DNA TGTGCCAGCAGCTACCGACTAGCGGGGGAAGAATCCTACGAGCAGTACTTC.

The chain carries TRBV18 and TRBJ2-3; D is unclear. The CDR3 spans 12 residues. V lost 8 bases and J lost 1, with 7 bases in between. Germline-derived CDR1 and CDR2 are KGHSH and LQKENI. The CDR3 loop is CASASGTDTQYF. CDR3 nucleotide sequence: TGTGCCAGCGCCAGCGGCACAGATACGCAGTATTTT.

The J gene is TRBJ2-1, the V gene TRBV5-1; 13 bases line up with TRBD2. Germline assignment: CDR1 SGHRS and CDR2 YFSETQ. Unmatched junction bases numbered 13, after V lost 3 bases and J lost 7 bases. The length of the CDR3 is 18 residues. This CDR3 reads CASSSESGLAGVLNEQFF. CDR3 nucleotide sequence: TGCGCCAGCAGCTCCGAATCTGGACTAGCGGGAGTCCTGAATGAGCAGTTCTTC. Full variable domain (outside the CDR3, taken from reference TRBV5-1 and TRBJ2-1): KAGVTQTPRYLIKTRGQQVTLSCSPISGHRSVSWYQQTPGQGLQFLFEYFSETQRNKGNFPGRFSGRQFSNSRSEMNVSTLELGDSALYLCASSSESGLAGVLNEQFFGPGTRLTVL.

The chain links TRBV9 to TRBJ2-7, with 9 bases lining up with TRBD1. The trim removed 3 bases at V and 7 bases at J, leaving 11 bases unmatched. This CDR3 has 15 amino acids. The germline gives CDR1 SGDLS, CDR2 YYNGEE. CDR3 residues: CASSATGTGSGEQYF. The CDR3 DNA sequence: TGTGCCAGCAGCGCTACCGGGACAGGGTCGGGGGAGCAGTACTTC.

The chain joins TRBV5-4 to TRBJ2-5, with D unresolved. The J call is doubtful: the DNA matches TRBJ2-7 better. The V gene's germline CDR1 is SGHNT and CDR2 YYREEE (reference sequence). CDR3 length: 15 residues. The CDR3 loop reads CASSFGHLSSYEQYF. CDR3 nucleotides: TGTGCCAGCAGCTTTGGGCACTTGAGCTCCTACGAGCAGTACTTC.

The gene calls are TRBV19 and TRBJ1-4, with 11 bases aligning to TRBD1. CDR3 length equals 16 residues. In germline, CDR1 is LNHDA, CDR2 SQIVND (reference sequence). Trimming cost V 4 bases and J 7 bases; bases outside gene matches: 8. CDR3 in amino acids: CASSKRTGTGGEKLFF. In DNA form, the CDR3 reads TGTGCCAGTAGTAAGCGTACCGGGACAGGGGGTGAAAAACTGTTTTTT.

The chain recombines TRBV6-5 with TRBJ2-7, with 7 bases that match TRBD2. CDR3 length: 15 residues. The germline gives CDR1 MNHEY, CDR2 SVGAGI. The V segment lost 4 bases and the J segment 1 base; nucleotides outside the gene matches: 7. The CDR3 region is CASSSAGGGSYEQYF. The CDR3 DNA sequence: TGTGCCAGCAGTTCCGCTGGGGGGGGTTCCTACGAGCAGTACTTC.

V usage is TRBV13 and J usage is TRBJ2-7; TRBD2 aligns across 7 bases. J gave up 3 bases and V 0 bases, and 8 bases lay outside the gene matches. The CDR3 spans 16 residues. CDR1 is PRHDT, CDR2 FYEKMQ, per germline (reference sequence). The CDR3 DNA reads as TGTGCCAGCAGCTTAGGACGCAGGGAGGGGTACTACGAGCAGTACTTC. Translated: CASSLGRREGYYEQYF.

The chain couples TRBV5-1 to TRBJ1-4, with D possibly matching TRBD1 (5 bases). CDR3 size: 15 residues. Trimming cost V 4 bases and J 2 bases, with 12 bases left between them. Germline CDR1 and CDR2: SGHRS and YFSETQ. CDR3 DNA sequence: TGCGCCAGCAGCAGACAGTCTCTGACTAATGAAAAACTGTTTTTT. Amino acid sequence: CASSRQSLTNEKLFF.

The rearrangement joins TRBV11-2 to TRBJ2-2; D is possibly TRBD1 (6 bases). The germline V and J ends were trimmed by 1 base and 6 bases, with 9 bases remaining between them. Germline V gene sequence: CDR1 SGHAT, CDR2 FQNNGV. The CDR3 is 14 residues long. Written as DNA, the CDR3 is TGTGCCAGCAGCTTAGTAGGGGGATCCGGGGAGCTGTTTTTT. Translated, it gives CASSLVGGSGELFF. Variable domain in full (rest from reference TRBV11-2 and TRBJ2-2): EAGVAQSPRYKIIEKRQSVAFWCNPISGHATLYWYQQILGQGPKLLIQFQNNGVVDDSQLPKDRFSAERLKGVDSTLKIQPAKLEDSAVYLCASSLVGGSGELFFGEGSRLTVL.

The chain uses TRBV27 and TRBJ2-7; tentative D call: TRBD1 (5 bases). The CDR3 is 13 residues long. Between the trimmed V and J ends, which lost 2 bases and 6 bases, there was a span of 11 bases. Germline V gene sequence: CDR1 MNHEY, CDR2 SMNVEV (reference sequence). This chain's CDR3 is CASSLMGPVEQYF. The CDR3 region has the DNA TGTGCCAGCAGTTTAATGGGGCCGGTCGAGCAGTACTTC.

For this clone: Since no conserved phenylalanine or tryptophan closes the CDR3, a read error is the likely cause. J is TRBJ2-7 and V is TRBV7-6; TRBD2 aligns across 12 bases. CDR3 length: 15 residues. The V gene end was trimmed by 5 bases and the J gene end by 6 bases; junction bases not matched to a gene: 8. Looked up from germline, CDR1 is SGHVS and CDR2 is FNYEAQ. CDR3 sequence: CASSPRLAGDGEQYL. CDR3 nucleotides: TGTGCCAGCAGCCCACGACTAGCGGGAGATGGCGAGCAGTACCTC.